This T cell receptor beta chain was retrieved from a study of shared T cell receptors in the human thymus. The CDR3 loop spans 16 amino acids. The germline V gene has CDR1 WNHNN and CDR2 SYGVQD (reference sequence). V dropped 0 bases and J dropped 6; count of bases not matched to a gene: 7. Profiled with immunoSEQ multiplex PCR; TCRdb holds only in-frame clones, not every one. Of hundreds of thousands of clones listed, roughly 86% are singletons. The same data also went into a second study, on human thymus T cells.

The origin of this receptor is a boy less than two years old with a congenital heart defect. The sequencing sample was made of thymocytes. The rearrangement links TRBV10-1 to TRBJ2-1, with 8 bases identical to TRBD2. This chain's CDR3 is CASSESVGGRFNEQFF. The CDR3 DNA reads TGCGCCAGCAGTGAGTCGGTGGGCGGGAGGTTCAATGAGCAGTTCTTC.